This TCR beta chain was recorded in a study of blood T cell repertoires in COVID-19. Study-level background: Samples taken during acute and convalescent COVID-19 were collected in the United States, Italy and Spain. PBMCs, B-cell-depleted T cells, or T cells were the source of the cDNA or gDNA that made up the material.

Trimming removed 2 bases at V and 8 bases at J, with 22 bases between. The CDR3 is made up of 17 amino acids. Germline-derived CDR1 and CDR2 are KGHSH and LQKENI. In the original processing: Reference gene primer amplification in the assay estimated nucleated cell counts. Generated by immunoSEQ multiplex PCR, the TCRdb table keeps only in-frame clones and is missing some. V and J calls and clone size follow that table, whereas D and trimming were derived from the DNA. This repertoire shows some 46,000 clones, around 75% found once; its top ten account for around 60%. The source is an elderly man with acute or convalescent COVID-19. The specimen was peripheral blood. The chain couples TRBV18 to TRBJ2-1, with D tentatively TRBD2 (5 bases). The chain's CDR3 is CASSPGLQVGGVYEQFF. CDR3 DNA sequence: TGTGCCAGCTCACCAGGCCTGCAGGTTGGAGGTGTCTATGAGCAGTTCTTC.